One and the same sample provided the 5 T cell receptor beta chains below, sequenced in a study of shared clonotypes between healthy human individuals (dated by TCRdb to 2018 to 2020). The library came from the immunoSEQ multiplex PCR assay. This is the immuneACCESS table as TCRdb keeps it, with only in-frame sequences that have V and J called. A part of the clones is gone; compared with another copy, unresolved V genes explain less than half, and the rest is unexplained. This sample gives approximately 2.5 million clones in total; 93% of them show up just once. The ten largest clones represent about 0.34% of the sample. Sequences were obtained from naive CD4+ T cells from PBMCs. The cell subset or site label, read with the paper, signifies: CD45RA+ positively selected. Receptors were obtained from a man aged 18 to 35 in good health. Some clones in this sample may be carry-over from other donors' samples.

As regards this clone: Additional DNA sequences in this sample encode the identical CDR3. This chain joins TRBV5-1 and TRBJ1-1, with unresolved D. The CDR3 length is 13 residues. Trimming stripped 0 bases from V and 0 bases from J, with 3 bases between. Looked up from germline, CDR1 is SGHRS and CDR2 is YFSETQ. In DNA form, the CDR3 reads TGCGCCAGCAGCTTGGATGTGAACACTGAAGCTTTCTTT. This encodes CASSLDVNTEAFF.

The chain joins TRBV15 to TRBJ1-5; D may be TRBD1 (5 bases). CDR3 size: 15 residues. V lost 0 bases and J lost 6, with 12 bases in between. In germline, CDR1 is LNHNV, CDR2 YYDKDF (reference sequence). The CDR3 DNA follows: TGTGCCACCAGCAGAGACTTAGGGGTGAGTCAGCCCCAGCATTTT. It specifies CATSRDLGVSQPQHF.

In this sample, this clone turned up once. The CDR3 bases are TGTGCCAGCAGTCTAATTTCTTCGGCTACTGAAGCTTTCTTT. Translated, it gives CASSLISSATEAFF. The rearrangement uses TRBV6-5 and TRBJ1-1; D is unresolved. V gave up 5 bases and J gave up 5 bases, with 15 bases separating them. The CDR3 extends over 14 amino acids. Germline V lookup: CDR1 MNHEY, CDR2 SVGAGI.

The chain joins TRBV27 to TRBJ2-1; no clear D gene. The CDR3 runs 16 residues. The ends were cut back, 10 bases at V and 5 bases at J, with 24 bases in the middle. Germline V CDR1 and CDR2: MNHEY, SMNVEV (reference sequence). CDR3 sequence: CATRPAVWLTDNEQFF. The CDR3 DNA reads TGTGCCACCAGGCCTGCGGTCTGGCTTACCGACAATGAGCAGTTCTTC.

This clone was seen a single time. The chain links TRBV9 to TRBJ2-3; TRBD2 aligns across 12 bases. Germline CDR1 is SGDLS and CDR2 is YYNGEE. The CDR3 sequence is 17 residues long. With 3 bases clipped from V and 4 bases from J, the junction kept 9 bases outside the gene matches. The CDR3 sequence: CASSGTSGIRRADTQYF. The DNA of the CDR3 is TGTGCCAGCAGCGGGACTAGCGGGATACGGCGGGCAGATACGCAGTATTTT.